This entry lists 5 T cell receptor beta chains sequenced from one sample in a study of CD4 and CD8 cells across lung adenocarcinoma regions. TCRdb redid the calling of the PCR reads with MiXCR, one entry per CDR3 protein. Of 7,500 or so distinct CDR3 sequences detected, around half appear once; the ten largest clones hold around 97%. The sequencing input was CD8+ T cells from the center of a lung tumor. All receptors derive from a male donor with lung adenocarcinoma. The CD4 and CD8 labels of this study may be unreliable.

This clonotype was detected a few times. Here the CDR3 reads CASSYSIRGAGAHSYEQYF. DNA for the CDR3: TGTGCCAGCAGTTACTCGATTCGAGGGGCGGGAGCCCACTCCTACGAGCAGTACTTC. V is TRBV6-2 or TRBV6-3 and J is TRBJ2-5, with 7 bases aligning to TRBD2. The J call may not be correct, given that the DNA end is closer to TRBJ2-7. CDR1 and CDR2 from the germline V gene are MNHEY and SVGEGT. The CDR3 is made up of 19 amino acids.

This clonotype came up many times. CDR3 nucleotides: TGCGCCAGCAGTGAGCTGTTCACCGGGGAGCTGTTTTTT. Its translation: CASSELFTGELFF. V usage is TRBV10-2 and J usage is TRBJ2-2; D is undetermined. The V gene lost 2 bases and the J gene lost 4 bases, with 5 bases spanning the gap. CDR3 length: 13 amino acids. The germline V gene has CDR1 WSHSY and CDR2 SAAADI.

This clonotype was observed at least ten times. This sequence joins TRBV27 and TRBJ1-2; 7 nucleotides match TRBD1. The CDR3 is 15 residues long. Per the germline V gene, CDR1 is MNHEY and CDR2 is SMNVEV (reference sequence). V trimming: 5 bases; J trimming: 4 bases; junction bases outside the gene matches: 10. CDR3 loop: CASSLTGVPRYGYTF. The CDR3 DNA sequence: TGTGCCAGCAGTCTTACAGGGGTCCCCCGCTATGGCTACACCTTC.

The chain links TRBV6-5 to TRBJ2-1; D ambiguous. The DNA end favors TRBJ2-5, so the J call may be wrong. The CDR3 sequence is 13 residues long. CDR1 and CDR2 (germline): MNHEY, SVGAGI. Here the CDR3 reads CASSNGPRETQYF. The CDR3 coding sequence is TGTGCCAGCAGTAACGGTCCGAGGGAGACCCAGTACTTC.

The rearrangement uses TRBV4-1 and TRBJ2-3, with 7 bases that match TRBD1. Germline CDR1 reads MGHRA; CDR2 reads YSYEKL. This CDR3 spans 16 amino acids. Losses at the gene ends were 4 bases for V and 2 bases for J; bases not matched to a gene: 9. The CDR3 spells CASSLLTGAVTDTQYF. The DNA of the CDR3 is TGCGCCAGCAGCCTGCTAACAGGGGCTGTCACAGATACGCAGTATTTT.